This TCR beta chain was sequenced for a study of blood T cells in healthy people across ages. Study-wide findings and caveats: Per million T cells, TCR beta diversity dropped roughly linearly as age increased. In the absence of known donor CMV status, changes in expanded clonotypes were possibly confounded. In long-lived donors, naive CD4+ cell counts and diversity exceeded those of aged donors.

A J-beta primer mix and a sample-barcoded 5' primer were used in a second PCR of roughly 7 to 12 cycles. TCRdb itself ran the 5' RACE reads through MiXCR, one entry per CDR3 protein. This sample has roughly 1,100,000 distinct CDR3 sequences, with about 25% found just once. The CDR3 is made up of 16 amino acids. Looked up from germline, CDR1 is MDHEN and CDR2 is SYDVKM. This clonotype was counted a few times. Antigen: not known. These records were also assigned to another study, of T cells of mothers and their children. This second report adds: Addition of sample barcodes and 2-4 random nucleotides occurred through the M1S primer of the second PCR.

The rearrangement links TRBV28 to TRBJ2-5; 7 positions agree with TRBD1. The tail of the sequence fits TRBJ2-7 better, so the J call may be wrong. Sequencing input: blood. This receptor was taken from a girl aged 2 to 10 in good health. CDR3 in DNA: TGTGCCAGCAGTTTATACAGGGGCACCCTAGACGACGAGCAGTACTTC. Its translation: CASSLYRGTLDDEQYF.